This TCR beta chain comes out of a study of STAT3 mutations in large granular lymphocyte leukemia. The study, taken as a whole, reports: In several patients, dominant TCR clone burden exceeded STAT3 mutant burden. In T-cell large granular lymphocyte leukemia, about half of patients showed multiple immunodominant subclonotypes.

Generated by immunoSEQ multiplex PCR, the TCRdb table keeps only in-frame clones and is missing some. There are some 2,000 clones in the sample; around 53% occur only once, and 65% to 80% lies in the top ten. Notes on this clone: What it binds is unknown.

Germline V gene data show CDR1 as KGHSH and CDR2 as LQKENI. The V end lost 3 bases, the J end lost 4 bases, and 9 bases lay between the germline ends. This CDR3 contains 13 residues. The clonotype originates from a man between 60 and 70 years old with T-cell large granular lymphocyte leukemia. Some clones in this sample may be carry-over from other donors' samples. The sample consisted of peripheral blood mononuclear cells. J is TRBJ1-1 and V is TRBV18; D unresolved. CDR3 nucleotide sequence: TGTGCCAGCTCACCCCTGATAGGCACTGAAGCTTTCTTT. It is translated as CASSPLIGTEAFF.